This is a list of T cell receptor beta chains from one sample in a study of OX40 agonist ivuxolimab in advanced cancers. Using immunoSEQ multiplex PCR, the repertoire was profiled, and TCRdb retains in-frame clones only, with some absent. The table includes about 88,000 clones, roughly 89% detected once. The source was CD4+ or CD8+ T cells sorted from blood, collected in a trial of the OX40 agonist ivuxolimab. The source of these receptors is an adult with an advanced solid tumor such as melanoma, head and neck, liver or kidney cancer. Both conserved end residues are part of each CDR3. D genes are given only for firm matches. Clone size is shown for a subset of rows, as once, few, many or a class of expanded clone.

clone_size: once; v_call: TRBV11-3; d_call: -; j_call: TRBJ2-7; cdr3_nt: TGTGCCAGCAGCTTAGAGGTGTCCTACGAGCAGTACTTC; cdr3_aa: CASSLEVSYEQYF
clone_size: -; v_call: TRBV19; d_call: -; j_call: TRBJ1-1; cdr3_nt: TGTGCCAGTAGTCTCTGGGACCCAAGGGGTACTGAAGCTTTCTTT; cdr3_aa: CASSLWDPRGTEAFF
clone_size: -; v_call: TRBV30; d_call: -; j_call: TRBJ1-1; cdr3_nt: TGTGCCTGGAGTGCGGGGGTCAACACTGAAGCTTTCTTT; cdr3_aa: CAWSAGVNTEAFF
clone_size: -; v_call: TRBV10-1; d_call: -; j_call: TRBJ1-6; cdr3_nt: TGCGCCAGCAGTGAGTCGAGGGGACGGGAGAATTCACCCCTCCACTTT; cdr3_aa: CASSESRGRENSPLHF
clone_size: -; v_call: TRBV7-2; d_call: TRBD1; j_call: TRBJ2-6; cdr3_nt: TGTGCCAGCAGCCCCCAACGTACAGGGGCTGGGGCCAACGTCCTGACTTTC; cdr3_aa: CASSPQRTGAGANVLTF
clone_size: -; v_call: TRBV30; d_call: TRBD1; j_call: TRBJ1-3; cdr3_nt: TGTGCCTGGAGTGTAACCCGGACAGGGGGCGCGTTCTCTGGAAACACCATATATTTT; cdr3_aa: CAWSVTRTGGAFSGNTIYF
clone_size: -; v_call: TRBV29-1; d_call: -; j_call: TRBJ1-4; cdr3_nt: TGCAGCGCGATGGACGGCAACAATGAAAAACTGTTTTTT; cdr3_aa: CSAMDGNNEKLFF
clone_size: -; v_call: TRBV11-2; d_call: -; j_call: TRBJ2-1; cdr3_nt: TGTGCCAGCACGGCCCTCTTCTACAATGAGCAGTTCTTC; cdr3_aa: CASTALFYNEQFF
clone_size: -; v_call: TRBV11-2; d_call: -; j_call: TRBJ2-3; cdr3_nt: TGTGCCAGCAGCTTACAAACTAGCCCAGATACGCAGTATTTT; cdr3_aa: CASSLQTSPDTQYF
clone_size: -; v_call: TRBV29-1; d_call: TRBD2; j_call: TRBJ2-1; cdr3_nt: TGCAGCGTTCGAGAAACCGGGGGGGCCATGGGTGAGCAGTTCTTC; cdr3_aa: CSVRETGGAMGEQFF
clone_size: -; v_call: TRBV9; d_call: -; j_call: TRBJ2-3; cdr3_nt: TGTGCCAGCAGCGTAGGGGTAGGCACAGATACGCAGTATTTT; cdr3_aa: CASSVGVGTDTQYF
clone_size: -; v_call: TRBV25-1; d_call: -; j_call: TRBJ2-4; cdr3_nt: TGTGCCAGCAGTGACCAGCTAGCCAAAAACATTCAGTACTTC; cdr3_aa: CASSDQLAKNIQYF
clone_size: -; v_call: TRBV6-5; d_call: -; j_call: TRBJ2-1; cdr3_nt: TGTGCCAGCGTTAGCGGCTCCTACAATGAGCAGTTCTTC; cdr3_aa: CASVSGSYNEQFF
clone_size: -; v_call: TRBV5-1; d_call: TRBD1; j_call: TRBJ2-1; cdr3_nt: TGCGCCAGCAGCTTGGACGGGACAGGGGTCGATGAGCAGTTCTTC; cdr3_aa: CASSLDGTGVDEQFF
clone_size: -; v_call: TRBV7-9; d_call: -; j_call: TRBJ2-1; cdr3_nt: TGTGCCAGCAGCCCCTCCCGGAGCTCCTACAATGAGCAGTTCTTC; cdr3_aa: CASSPSRSSYNEQFF
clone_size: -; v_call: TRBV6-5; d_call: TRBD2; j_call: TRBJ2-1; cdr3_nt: TGTGCCAGCAGTTACGATAGCGGGGTCGGTGATGAGCAGTTCTTC; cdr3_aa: CASSYDSGVGDEQFF
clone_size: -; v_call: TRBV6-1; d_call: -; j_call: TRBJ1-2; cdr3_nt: TGTGCCAGCAGTCCGCGGGGGGCCAGAACTAATGGCTACACCTTC; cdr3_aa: CASSPRGARTNGYTF
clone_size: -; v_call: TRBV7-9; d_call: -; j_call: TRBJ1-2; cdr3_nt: TGTGCCAGCAGCTTTGGGGAGGGCTTTGGTGGCTACACCTTC; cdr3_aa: CASSFGEGFGGYTF
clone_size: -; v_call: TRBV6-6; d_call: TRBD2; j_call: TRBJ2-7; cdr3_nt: TGTGCCAGCAAATCGGGACTAGCGGACCCCTACGAGCAGTACTTC; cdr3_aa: CASKSGLADPYEQYF
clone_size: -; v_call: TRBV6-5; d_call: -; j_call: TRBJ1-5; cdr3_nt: TGTGCCAGCAGTAATACAGATAGCAATCAGCCCCAGCATTTT; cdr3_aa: CASSNTDSNQPQHF
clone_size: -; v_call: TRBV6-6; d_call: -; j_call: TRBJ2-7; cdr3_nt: TGTGCCAGCAGTTACGCGGGGCGGGATGCCTACGAGCAGTACTTC; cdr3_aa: CASSYAGRDAYEQYF
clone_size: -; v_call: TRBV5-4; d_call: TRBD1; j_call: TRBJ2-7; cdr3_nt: TGTGCCAGCAGCCCATCCGGGACAGGGGCCCGGGAGCAGTACTTC; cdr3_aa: CASSPSGTGAREQYF
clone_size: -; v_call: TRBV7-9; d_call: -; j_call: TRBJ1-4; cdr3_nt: TGTGCCAGCAGCTTAAACTCCCAAAAACTGTTTTTT; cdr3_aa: CASSLNSQKLFF
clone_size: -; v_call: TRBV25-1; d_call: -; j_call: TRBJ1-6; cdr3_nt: TGTGCCAGCACCCGACAGGACCTCTATAATTCACCCCTCCACTTT; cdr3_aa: CASTRQDLYNSPLHF
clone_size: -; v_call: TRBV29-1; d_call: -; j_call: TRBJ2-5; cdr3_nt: TGCAGCGTTGAGGGGTACGGACACCCGCAAGAGACCCAGTACTTC; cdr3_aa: CSVEGYGHPQETQYF
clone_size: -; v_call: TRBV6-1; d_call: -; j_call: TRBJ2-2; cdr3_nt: TGTGCCAGCAGTGAATACGGGACGGCGAACACCGGGGAGCTGTTTTTT; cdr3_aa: CASSEYGTANTGELFF
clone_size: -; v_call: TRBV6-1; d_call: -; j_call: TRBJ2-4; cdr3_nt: TGTGCCAGCGTGGGGGGTGACAAAAACATTCAGTACTTC; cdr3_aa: CASVGGDKNIQYF
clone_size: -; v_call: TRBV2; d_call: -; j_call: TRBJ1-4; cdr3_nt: TGTGCCAGCAGTGAGGGAGGTTGGGGGGGCGAAAAACTGTTTTTT; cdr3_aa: CASSEGGWGGEKLFF
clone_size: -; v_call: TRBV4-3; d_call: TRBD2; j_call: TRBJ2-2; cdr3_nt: TGCGCCAGCAGCCAAGAACCGCTAGCGGGAGATGGTGGGGAGCTGTTTTTT; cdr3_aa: CASSQEPLAGDGGELFF
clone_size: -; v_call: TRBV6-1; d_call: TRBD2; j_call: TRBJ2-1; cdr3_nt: TGTGCCAGCAGGTCAACATTTCTAGCGGTCGATGAGCAGTTCTTC; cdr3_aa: CASRSTFLAVDEQFF
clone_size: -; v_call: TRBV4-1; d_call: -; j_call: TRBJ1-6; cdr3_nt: TGCGCCAGCAGCCAAGATAGGGGGGGGGCAGGATCACCCCTCCACTTT; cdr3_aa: CASSQDRGGAGSPLHF
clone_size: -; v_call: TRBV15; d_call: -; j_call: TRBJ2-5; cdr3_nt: TGTGCCACCAGCAGGACGGGAGCTGGGGAGACCCAGTACTTC; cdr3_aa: CATSRTGAGETQYF
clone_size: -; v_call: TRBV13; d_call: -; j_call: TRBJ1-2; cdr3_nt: TGTGCCAGCAGCTTAGGTGACTATGGCTACACCTTC; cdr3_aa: CASSLGDYGYTF
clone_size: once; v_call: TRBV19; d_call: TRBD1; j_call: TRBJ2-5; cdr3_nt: TGTGCCAGTAGTACGGACAGGGCAGGGACCCAGTACTTC; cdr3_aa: CASSTDRAGTQYF
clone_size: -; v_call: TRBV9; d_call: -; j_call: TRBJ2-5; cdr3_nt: TGTGCCAGCAGCGTAGACGGGAAAGGGCAAGAGACCCAGTACTTC; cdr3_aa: CASSVDGKGQETQYF
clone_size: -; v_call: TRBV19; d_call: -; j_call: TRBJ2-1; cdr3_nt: TGTGCCAGTACTCCAAGGGGCTCCTACAATGAGCAGTTCTTC; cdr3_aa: CASTPRGSYNEQFF
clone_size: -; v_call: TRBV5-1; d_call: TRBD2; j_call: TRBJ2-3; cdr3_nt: TGCGCCAGCCTCCTAGCGGGGGGGAGCACAGATACGCAGTATTTT; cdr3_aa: CASLLAGGSTDTQYF
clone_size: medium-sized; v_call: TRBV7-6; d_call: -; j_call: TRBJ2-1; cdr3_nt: TGTGCCAGCAGCTTAGCGTTCCGGGACAAAAGCTCCTACAATGAGCAGTTCTTC; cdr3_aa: CASSLAFRDKSSYNEQFF
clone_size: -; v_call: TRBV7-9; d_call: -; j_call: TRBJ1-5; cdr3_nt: TGTGCCAGCAGCTTAGTGGGGGGGAATCAGCCCCAGCATTTT; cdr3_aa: CASSLVGGNQPQHF
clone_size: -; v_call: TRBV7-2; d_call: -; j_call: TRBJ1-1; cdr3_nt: TGTGCCAGCAGCTTAACAGCGACAGCTGAAGCTTTCTTT; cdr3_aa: CASSLTATAEAFF
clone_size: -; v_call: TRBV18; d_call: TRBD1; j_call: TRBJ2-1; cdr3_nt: TGTGCCAGCTCCTCAGGGGGCGGTGAGCAGTTCTTC; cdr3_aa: CASSSGGGEQFF